This TCR beta chain is drawn from a study of cytomegalovirus exposure and HLA in healthy donors. This PCR relied on a set of 60 Vbeta primers and 13 Jbeta primers. Using immunoSEQ multiplex PCR, the repertoire was profiled, and TCRdb retains in-frame clones only, with some absent. The sample contains about 170,000 clones, under 80% of which appear only once. The germline V gene has CDR1 SNHLY and CDR2 FYNNEI. This CDR3 spans 15 amino acids. Trimming took 2 bases from V and 2 from J, leaving 7 bases between them. Whole-study results and caveats: Earlier findings revealed that most TCR beta V segments proved productive either about 87% or about 30% of the time. Later work showed greater clonal expansion in HLA-associated TCR beta chains than in equally common others.

This clone was recorded a few times. Its antigen is not known. The chain has TRBV2 and TRBJ2-6; the D is unclear. This clonotype originated in a female donor in good health and CMV-seronegative. Sequenced material: PBMCs. This CDR3 reads CASSERDTGANVLTF. Written as DNA, the CDR3 is TGTGCCAGCAGTGAACGTGACACTGGGGCCAACGTCCTGACTTTC.